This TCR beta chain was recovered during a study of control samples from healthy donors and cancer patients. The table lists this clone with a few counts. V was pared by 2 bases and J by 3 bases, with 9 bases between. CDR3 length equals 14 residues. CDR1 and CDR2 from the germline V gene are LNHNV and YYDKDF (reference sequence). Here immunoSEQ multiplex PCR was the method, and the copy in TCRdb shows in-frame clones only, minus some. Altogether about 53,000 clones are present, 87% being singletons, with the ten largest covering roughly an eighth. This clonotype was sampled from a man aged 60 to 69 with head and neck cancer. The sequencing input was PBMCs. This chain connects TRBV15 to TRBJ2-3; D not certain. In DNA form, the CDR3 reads TGTGCCACCAGCAGACCGCCAAGAACAGATACGCAGTATTTT. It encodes CATSRPPRTDTQYF.